These T cell receptor beta chains were read from a single sample in a study of CD8 T cells in ankylosing spondylitis. In TCRdb, the 5' RACE reads were re-called with MiXCR into one record per CDR3 protein. Of 200,000 to 250,000 distinct CDR3 sequences listed, 8% to 11% were seen once; the top ten hold under 25%. The material sequenced was blood, either unsorted or a sorted T cell fraction (not recorded which). These receptor sequences come from a male donor with ankylosing spondylitis or in good health (not recorded which). Each CDR3 is given with its conserved first and last residue. Each record gives: D gene, V gene, clone size, J gene, CDR3 DNA, CDR3 protein. D genes are given only for firm matches. Clone size is given for some rows only: seen once, a few or many times, or a class if the clone is expanded.

NA,TRBV7-9,few,TRBJ2-7,TGTGCCAGCAGACGCAAAGGGGGCTACGAGCAGTACTTC,CASRRKGGYEQYF
NA,TRBV28,NA,TRBJ2-7,TGTGCCAGCATCCCAGGGGGGAGCTCCTACGAGCAGTACTTC,CASIPGGSSYEQYF
TRBD1,TRBV20-1,many,TRBJ1-6,TGCAGTGCTAGAGGAGACAGGGGCTTTAATTCACCCCTCCACTTT,CSARGDRGFNSPLHF
NA,TRBV5-1,many,TRBJ1-1,TGCGCCAGCAGACTCGATACAGTGAACACTGAAGCTTTCTTT,CASRLDTVNTEAFF
NA,TRBV7-9,NA,TRBJ1-1,TGTGCCAGCAGCTTAGTGCCGGACACTGAAGCTTTCTTT,CASSLVPDTEAFF
NA,TRBV12-3/TRBV12-4,many,TRBJ1-1,TGTGCCAGCAGTTTACAGCGGGATGCGAACACTGAAGCTTTCTTT,CASSLQRDANTEAFF
NA,TRBV5-6,few,TRBJ1-1,TGTGCCAGCAGCCCCGCCGGGATTAAAGGTGAAGCTTTCTTT,CASSPAGIKGEAFF
TRBD2,TRBV7-3,many,TRBJ2-7,TGTGCCAGCAGCCGCGGAGCGGGGCCTAACTACGAGCAGTACTTC,CASSRGAGPNYEQYF
NA,TRBV28,many,TRBJ2-5,TGTGCCAGCAACCATAGGCTACAAGAGACCCAGTACTTC,CASNHRLQETQYF
NA,TRBV28,few,TRBJ1-2,TGTGCCAGCAGCGATCAATCAATAGACAGTTTAGCTAACTATGGCTACACCTTC,CASSDQSIDSLANYGYTF
NA,TRBV12-3/TRBV12-4,few,TRBJ1-2,TGTGCCAGCAATATGAAGGGGCCCCAGGGCTATGGCTACACCTTC,CASNMKGPQGYGYTF
TRBD1,TRBV7-6,few,TRBJ2-7,TGTGCCAGCAGCTCATATGGGACAGGGTACGAGCAGTACTTC,CASSSYGTGYEQYF
NA,TRBV10-3,once,TRBJ2-1,TGTGCCATCTCCCCGGCGCGAGCGGATTACAATGAGCAGTTCTTC,CAISPARADYNEQFF
TRBD1,TRBV12-3/TRBV12-4,NA,TRBJ1-2,TGTGCCAGCAGTATCTCAGACAGGGAGAGAGTCTTC,CASSISDRERVF
NA,TRBV5-1,many,TRBJ2-4,TGCGCCAGCAGCCCCGGAACCATAGCCAAAAACATTCAGTACTTC,CASSPGTIAKNIQYF
TRBD2,TRBV29-1,NA,TRBJ2-2,TGCAGCGTTCGGGACTACCGCGGGGGAACCGGGGAGCTGTTTTTT,CSVRDYRGGTGELFF
NA,TRBV7-6,many,TRBJ1-5,TGTGCCAGCAGCTTAGGACGGGGCAATCAGCCCCAGCATTTT,CASSLGRGNQPQHF
NA,TRBV12-3/TRBV12-4,few,TRBJ1-2,TGTGCCAGCAGTGCAGATCTGAATGGCTACACCTTC,CASSADLNGYTF
TRBD1,TRBV7-9,many,TRBJ2-3,TGTGCCAGCAGCTTGACCGGACAGGGGAGAACAGATACGCAGTATTTT,CASSLTGQGRTDTQYF
TRBD2,TRBV4-1,few,TRBJ2-7,TGCGCCAGCAGCCAAGAGGTGGCGGGGGATCCCTACGAGCAGTACTTC,CASSQEVAGDPYEQYF
NA,TRBV19,many,TRBJ2-1,TGTGCCAGTAGTATTGGGAATGAGCAGTTCTTC,CASSIGNEQFF
NA,TRBV18,NA,TRBJ1-3,TGTGCCAGCTCACCAGGGGACTCTGGAAACACCATATATTTT,CASSPGDSGNTIYF
NA,TRBV7-2,few,TRBJ1-2,TGTGCCAGCAGCTCATCGGACAGAGGCGGGGGGTACACCTTC,CASSSSDRGGGYTF
TRBD1,TRBV9,NA,TRBJ2-7,TGTGCCAGCAGCGTAGACACAGGGGGCCTTAACGAGCAGTACTTC,CASSVDTGGLNEQYF
NA,TRBV5-4,many,TRBJ2-7,TGTGCCAGCAGTTGGGCCACTGGGGCCTACGAGCAGTACTTC,CASSWATGAYEQYF